This record covers a single TCR beta chain. The entry originates in a study of T cell responses to AZD1222 COVID-19 vaccine. Assay used: immunoSEQ multiplex PCR; TCRdb lists only in-frame clones, some missing. The repertoire includes around 150,000 clones, around 91% of them detected once, and approximately 5.3% sits in the top ten. This CDR3 has 11 amino acids. Trimming left V 4 bases short and J 6 bases short, with 4 bases between. Per the germline V gene, CDR1 is MDHEN and CDR2 is SYDVKM. The sequences come from peripheral blood, collected on day 0 of AZD1222 vaccination. J is TRBJ2-1 and V is TRBV28, with D unresolved. This clonotype was obtained from an adult in good health. The CDR3 loop is CASSSLNEQFF. The CDR3 DNA reads as TGTGCCAGCAGTTCCCTCAATGAGCAGTTCTTC.